The TCR beta chain under discussion was sequenced for a study of T cell repertoires in ileal Crohn's disease. Generated by immunoSEQ multiplex PCR, the TCRdb table keeps only in-frame clones and is missing some. Of some 4,500 clones detected, 60% to 80% appear once; the ten largest clones hold roughly an eighth. CDR3 length: 13 residues. V was pared by 6 bases and J by 3 bases, with 11 bases between. Germline assignment: CDR1 SNHLY and CDR2 FYNNEI. Sequencing input: ileal tissue. The receptor was isolated from an adult with Crohn's disease. This chain connects TRBV2 to TRBJ1-1; no clear D. The CDR3, as DNA: TGTGCCAGCAGCCCTGGGCCCGACACTGAAGCTTTCTTT. Protein product: CASSPGPDTEAFF.